Shown below are 11 T cell receptor beta chains from a single sample sequenced in a study of CD8 T cells in ankylosing spondylitis. For these TCRs, the target antigens are not known. General study points: A TCR beta motif of several highly homologous variants seemed to mark ankylosing spondylitis blood.

TCRdb processed the 5' RACE reads anew with MiXCR; each CDR3 protein has one entry. The data hold fewer than 450,000 distinct CDR3 sequences, with roughly 18% observed a single time. Input material: blood, either unsorted or a sorted T cell fraction (not recorded which). Receptor source: a male donor with ankylosing spondylitis.

In DNA form, the CDR3 reads TGCAGTGCCCGGATTCGACTAGCGGAATACACAGATACGCAGTATTTT. It yields the protein CSARIRLAEYTDTQYF. This chain joins TRBV20-1 and TRBJ2-3; 9 positions agree with TRBD2. CDR3 length: 16 residues. CDR1 is DFQATT and CDR2 is SNEGSKA in the germline V gene (reference sequence). The V gene end was trimmed by 6 bases and the J gene end by 2 bases; junction bases not matched to a gene: 12.

This clonotype was detected only a few times. This rearrangement joins TRBV20-1 to TRBJ2-1; D perhaps matches TRBD2 (5 bases). The CDR3 sequence is 14 residues long. The V end was cut by 6 bases, the J end by 0 bases, with 12 bases between. CDR1 DFQATT and CDR2 SNEGSKA come from the germline V gene (reference sequence). The CDR3 protein is CSALGLHSYNEQFF. The CDR3 DNA sequence: TGCAGTGCCCTAGGACTTCACTCCTACAATGAGCAGTTCTTC.

This clonotype was detected only a few times. This chain links TRBV5-1 with TRBJ2-2; 8 bases map to TRBD2. The CDR3 extends over 15 amino acids. Per germline, CDR1 SGHRS and CDR2 YFSETQ. CDR3 sequence reads: CATSVSGGPFGELFF. The CDR3 coding sequence is TGCGCTACCAGTGTGTCGGGAGGGCCTTTCGGGGAGCTGTTTTTT. Full variable domain (outside the CDR3, taken from reference TRBV5-1 and TRBJ2-2): KAGVTQTPRYLIKTRGQQVTLSCSPISGHRSVSWYQQTPGQGLQFLFEYFSETQRNKGNFPGRFSGRQFSNSRSEMNVSTLELGDSALYLCATSVSGGPFGELFFGEGSRLTVL.

A few counts support this clonotype. The CDR3 sequence is CASSPPPGWNEQFF. CDR3 sequence (DNA): TGTGCCAGCTCACCTCCTCCAGGGTGGAATGAGCAGTTCTTC. The J gene is TRBJ2-1, the V gene TRBV18; D might be TRBD1 (5 bases). This CDR3 is built from 14 residues. Germline CDR1 reads KGHSH; CDR2 reads LQKENI. V lost 3 bases, J lost 7 bases, and 13 bases lay in between.

The chain joins TRBV12-3 or TRBV12-4 to TRBJ1-6, with no clear D. The CDR3 is 13 residues long. V lost 1 base to trimming and J lost 11 bases, with 9 bases between them. For the CDR3, the DNA is TGTGCCAGCAGTTTAGAGGTTCGCGCACCCCTCCACTTT. Encoded protein: CASSLEVRAPLHF.

This clonotype was counted between two and nine times. V and J are TRBV20-1 and TRBJ2-2; 10 bases fit TRBD2. The CDR3 length is 13 residues. The J segment lost 6 bases and the V segment lost 6 bases, leaving 4 bases of the junction unmatched. Germline loops: CDR1 DFQATT, CDR2 SNEGSKA (reference sequence). The DNA of the CDR3 is TGCAGTGCACCGGGACTAGCGTCCGGGGAGCTGTTTTTT. This translates into CSAPGLASGELFF.

The chain joins TRBV9 to TRBJ2-2; no firm D call. CDR1 and CDR2 (germline): SGDLS, YYNGEE. This CDR3 has 12 amino acids. V lost 1 base, J lost 6 bases, and 4 bases lay in between. The CDR3 loop is CASSVRAGELFF. CDR3 DNA sequence: TGTGCCAGCAGCGTAAGGGCCGGGGAGCTGTTTTTT.

This clonotype has a handful of counts. The chain is built from TRBV29-1 and TRBJ2-7; possibly TRBD1 or TRBD2 for D (5 bases each). The CDR3 runs to 14 residues. Germline V gene sequence: CDR1 SQVTM, CDR2 ANQGSEA. V was pared by 6 bases and J by 1 base, with 16 bases between. CDR3 DNA sequence: TGCAGCGTCTCGGCCGGGACCTCTTCCTACGAGCAGTACTTC. It codes for CSVSAGTSSYEQYF.

This rearrangement joins TRBV5-1 to TRBJ1-1, with TRBD1 identical over 12 bases. This CDR3 is built from 16 residues. Germline lookup yields CDR1 SGHRS and CDR2 YFSETQ. V was clipped by 3 bases and J by 0 bases; unmatched bases: 3. The CDR3 loop is CASSWGTGGLNTEAFF. The CDR3 DNA sequence: TGCGCCAGCAGCTGGGGGACAGGGGGCTTGAACACTGAAGCTTTCTTT. Full variable domain (outside the CDR3, taken from reference TRBV5-1 and TRBJ1-1): KAGVTQTPRYLIKTRGQQVTLSCSPISGHRSVSWYQQTPGQGLQFLFEYFSETQRNKGNFPGRFSGRQFSNSRSEMNVSTLELGDSALYLCASSWGTGGLNTEAFFGQGTRLTVV.

The chain employs TRBV5-1 and TRBJ2-7, with D possibly being TRBD1 (6 bases). Germline-derived CDR1 and CDR2 are SGHRS and YFSETQ. V lost 2 bases, J lost 2 bases, and 14 bases lay in between. The CDR3 covers 15 residues. The CDR3, as DNA: TGCGCCAGCAGCTTTTGGGCAGGGGAAACCTACGAGCAGTACTTC. This translates into CASSFWAGETYEQYF.

This clonotype was found a few times. This chain uses TRBV11-2 with TRBJ2-1; 13 positions match TRBD2. The V segment lost 0 bases and the J segment 0 bases; nucleotides outside the gene matches: 5. Germline CDR1 reads SGHAT; CDR2 reads FQNNGV. This CDR3 contains 19 residues. The CDR3 region is CASSLEKGLAGPSYNEQFF. The CDR3 DNA is TGTGCCAGCAGCTTAGAAAAGGGACTAGCGGGACCCTCCTACAATGAGCAGTTCTTC.